Here is one T cell receptor (beta chain) with its context. Its antigen is not known. The data were obtained in a study of PD-1 blockade in classical Hodgkin lymphoma. V was trimmed by 5 bases and J by 5 bases, leaving 12 bases between them. Germline V CDR1 and CDR2: SGHVS, FNYEAQ. CDR3 length: 13 residues. All trial patients relapsed after autologous stem cell transplantation. Study findings and constraints: It was reported that newly diagnosed patients had less baseline TCR diversity than healthy donors. With CD4+ cells, TCR diversity rose significantly by C4D1, but not with CD8+ cells.

Only in-frame clones appear in the TCRdb table, and some are missing; sequencing was by immunoSEQ multiplex PCR. The profile covers roughly 62,000 clones, with roughly 88% appearing a single time and under 15% taken by the ten largest. This TCR was sampled from a human donor with classical Hodgkin lymphoma. The specimen was peripheral blood mononuclear cells (PBMCs), collected at baseline. The rearrangement uses TRBV7-6 and TRBJ2-5; D is undetermined. The chain's CDR3 is CASSPRNLETQYF. The CDR3, as DNA: TGTGCCAGCAGCCCTCGGAATCTGGAGACCCAGTACTTC.